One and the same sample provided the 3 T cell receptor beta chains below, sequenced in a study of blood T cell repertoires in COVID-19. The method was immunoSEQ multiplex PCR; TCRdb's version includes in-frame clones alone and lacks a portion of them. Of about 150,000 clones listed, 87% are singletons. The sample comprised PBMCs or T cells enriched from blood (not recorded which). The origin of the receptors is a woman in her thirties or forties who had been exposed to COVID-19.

Here the CDR3 reads CASNRVQETQYF. The CDR3 DNA sequence: TGTGCCAGCAACAGGGTCCAAGAGACCCAGTACTTC. The chain couples TRBV5-5 to TRBJ2-5; possible D gene TRBD1, 6 bases. The CDR3 loop spans 12 amino acids. V was shortened by 6 bases and J by 1 base, with 7 bases between the two germline ends. The germline gives CDR1 SGHKS, CDR2 YYEKEE (reference sequence).

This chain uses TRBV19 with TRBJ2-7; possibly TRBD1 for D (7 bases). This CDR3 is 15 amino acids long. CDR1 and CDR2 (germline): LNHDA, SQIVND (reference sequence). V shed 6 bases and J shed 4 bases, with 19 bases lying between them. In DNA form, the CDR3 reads TGTGCCAGTAGGACCCGGGACAGACTAGAATACGAGCAGTACTTC. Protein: CASRTRDRLEYEQYF.

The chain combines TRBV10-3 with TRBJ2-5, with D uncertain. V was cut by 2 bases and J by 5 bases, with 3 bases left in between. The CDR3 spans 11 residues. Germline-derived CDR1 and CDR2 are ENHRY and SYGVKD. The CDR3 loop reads CAISEQETQYF. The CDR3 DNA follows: TGTGCCATCAGTGAGCAGGAGACCCAGTACTTC.